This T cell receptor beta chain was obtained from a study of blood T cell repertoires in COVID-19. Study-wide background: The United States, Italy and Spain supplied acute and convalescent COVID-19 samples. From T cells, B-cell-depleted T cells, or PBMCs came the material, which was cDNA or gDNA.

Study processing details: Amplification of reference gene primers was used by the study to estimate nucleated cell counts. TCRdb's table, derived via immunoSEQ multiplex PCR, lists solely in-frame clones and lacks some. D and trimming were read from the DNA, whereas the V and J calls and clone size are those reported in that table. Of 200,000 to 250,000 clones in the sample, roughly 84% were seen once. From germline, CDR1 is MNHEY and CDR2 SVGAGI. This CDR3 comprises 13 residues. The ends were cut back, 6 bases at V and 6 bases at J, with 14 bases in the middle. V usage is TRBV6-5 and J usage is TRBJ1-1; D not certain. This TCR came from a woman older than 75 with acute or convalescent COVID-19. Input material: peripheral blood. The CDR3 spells CASRLTGSAEAFF. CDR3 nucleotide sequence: TGTGCCAGCAGACTGACGGGGTCTGCTGAAGCTTTCTTT.